This TCR beta chain was identified in a study of blood T cell repertoires in COVID-19. The wider study: PBMCs, B-cell-depleted T cells, or T cells were the source of the cDNA or gDNA that made up the material.

Sequenced by immunoSEQ multiplex PCR; TCRdb stores in-frame clones only, minus some. The table lists about 190,000 clones, around nine tenths of them singletons, with 5.5% to 7% in the top ten. The clonotype was recovered from a woman aged 40 to 49 who had recovered from COVID-19. The specimen sequenced was peripheral blood.

The CDR3, as DNA: TGTGCCAGCAGCTCCTCTAGCGCGGGCTACGAGCAGTACTTC. Translated, it gives CASSSSSAGYEQYF. The chain joins TRBV11-2 to TRBJ2-7, with D tentatively TRBD2 (6 bases). The ends were cut back, 4 bases at V and 3 bases at J, with 13 bases in the middle. CDR3 length equals 14 residues. Germline CDR1 is SGHAT and CDR2 is FQNNGV.